The rows below give T cell receptor beta chains drawn from one sample of a study of blood T cells in healthy people across ages. TCRdb used MiXCR to reprocess the 5' RACE reads, holding one entry per CDR3 protein. The profile shows approximately 780,000 distinct CDR3 sequences, around a quarter of them singletons. The same sample was also studied in work on T cells of mothers and their children.

Sequencing input: blood. The receptors shown here come from a boy aged 5-17 years in good health. The CDR3 runs from the conserved cysteine through the conserved F or W. D genes are given only for firm matches. Where a row states a size, it is once, few, many or the class of an expanded clone; other rows omit it.

>NA|NA|TRBJ2-3|TRBV28
CASSFPDRAPDTQYF
TGTGCCAGCAGTTTCCCGGACCGGGCCCCAGATACGCAGTATTTT
>NA|NA|TRBJ1-2|TRBV20-1
CSARAPIGYTF
TGCAGTGCTAGAGCCCCCATAGGCTACACCTTC
>many|NA|TRBJ1-2|TRBV12-3/TRBV12-4
CASNLGQGGNGYTF
TGTGCCAGCAATCTAGGGCAGGGTGGTAATGGCTACACCTTC
>NA|TRBD1|TRBJ2-5|TRBV5-1
CVSSRTGGEETQYF
TGCGTCAGCAGCCGGACAGGGGGTGAAGAGACCCAGTACTTC
>NA|NA|TRBJ1-2|TRBV19
CASTLYGALNYGYTF
TGTGCCAGTACGCTTTATGGGGCCTTGAACTATGGCTACACCTTC
>NA|NA|TRBJ1-1|TRBV7-9
CASIQGSDEAFF
TGTGCCAGCATCCAGGGGTCTGATGAAGCTTTCTTT
>few|NA|TRBJ1-2|TRBV6-6
CASSPGGILNGYTF
TGTGCCAGCAGTCCCGGAGGGATCTTAAATGGCTACACCTTC
>once|NA|TRBJ2-7|TRBV5-1
CASARDAYEQYF
TGCGCCAGCGCCCGGGACGCCTACGAGCAGTACTTC
>few|TRBD2|TRBJ2-1|TRBV28
CASSGRASGVYNEQFF
TGTGCCAGCAGTGGCAGGGCTAGCGGGGTATACAATGAGCAGTTCTTC
>NA|TRBD2|TRBJ2-2|TRBV3-1
CASSHGRTGELFF
TGTGCCAGCAGCCACGGGAGGACCGGGGAGCTGTTTTTT
>few|NA|TRBJ1-1|TRBV6-2/TRBV6-3
CASSYGHPNTEAFF
TGTGCCAGCAGTTACGGACACCCGAACACTGAAGCTTTCTTT
>NA|NA|TRBJ1-2|TRBV7-6
CASSRGPVDGYTF
TGTGCCAGCAGCCGGGGGCCGGTGGATGGCTACACCTTC
>NA|TRBD2|TRBJ2-3|TRBV5-1
CASSLVKRGVSDTQYF
TGCGCCAGCAGCTTGGTCAAGCGGGGGGTCTCAGATACGCAGTATTTT
>few|TRBD1|TRBJ1-2|TRBV29-1
CSVGTDLVYGYTF
TGCAGCGTGGGGACAGATTTAGTCTATGGCTACACCTTC